This TCR beta chain was captured by sequencing in a study of lymphopenia after photon versus proton radiotherapy (dated by TCRdb to about 2019). For the study in its entirety: Photon and proton radiation therapy were compared by the study for their immunological effects in patients with gastrointestinal tumors who developed high-grade lymphopenia. The goal of the study was to describe how the two radiation modalities differ in their effects on the immune system. The cohort comprised 15 to 20 patients with gastrointestinal tumors who received either photon or proton therapy and then developed lymphopenia. What the work shows at the level of the full study, not this receptor alone: Across the cohort, a larger post-nadir drop in TCR diversity was inversely correlated with overall survival time among patients who died. The authors looked at the survival association only in patients who died, and they framed better survival with proton therapy as a possibility rather than a demonstrated result. Relative stability during treatment was observed in proton-treated patients, whereas loss of naive T cells and TCR diversity and gain of effector/memory populations were observed in photon-treated patients. After the lymphocyte count nadir, photon-treated repertoires showed oligoclonal expansion, especially of CD8+ Temra cells, which drove the drop in diversity.

Library preparation was by the immunoSEQ multiplex PCR assay. Alongside multiparametric flow cytometry, deep sequencing of rearranged TCR beta loci was used to profile the T cell repertoires. The table was pulled from immuneACCESS by TCRdb, which kept in-frame rearrangements only. Such tables lose some clones; where checked, under half of the loss comes from unresolved V genes, and the rest has no known cause. The sample includes around 160,000 clones, with more than 85% observed a single time. Jointly, the top ten make up around 5% of the sample. Ends trimmed: V by 5 bases, J by 7 bases; bases unmatched to a gene: 20. According to the germline V gene, CDR1 reads SNHLY and CDR2 reads FYNNEI. The CDR3 contains 19 residues, cysteine and phenylalanine counted. Just CDR3 DNA is preserved here, 57 bases in frame from base 1. Points on this clone: What this receptor recognizes is not known. Base-call qualities are not available, and no considerably larger clone is one nucleotide away.

This chain is built from TRBV2 and TRBJ2-1; 10 junctional bases match TRBD2. The sequence was obtained from a man in his forties or fifties with gastric cancer. Material: peripheral blood, obtained from a patient treated with photon-based radiotherapy. The DNA sequence is as follows: TGTGCCAGCAGTTGGACGGACGTAGGAGCGGGAGGGCCGGGGAATGAGCAGTTCTTC. Translated, this gives CASSWTDVGAGGPGNEQFF.